These T cell receptor beta chains were read from a single sample in a study of blood T cell repertoires in COVID-19. Measured with immunoSEQ multiplex PCR; TCRdb has only the in-frame clones, and not every one. Among 350,000 to 400,000 clones, around 89% were seen once, and the ten largest hold roughly 0.99%. The sequenced material came from PBMCs or T cells enriched from blood (not recorded which). These receptors came from a man aged 18 to 30 who had recovered from COVID-19. The CDR3 runs from the conserved cysteine through the conserved F or W. The D gene is left open where the match is weak. Only part of the rows carry a size: once, few, many, or a class if the clone is expanded.

J	D	V	size	CDR3	DNA
TRBJ2-3	TRBD2	TRBV9	.	CASSVVAGGPGDTQYF	TGTGCCAGCAGCGTAGTAGCGGGAGGGCCTGGAGATACGCAGTATTTT
TRBJ2-7	.	TRBV28	.	CASIDGDLFSYEQYF	TGTGCCAGCATCGACGGAGACCTCTTCTCCTACGAGCAGTACTTC
TRBJ2-1	TRBD2	TRBV10-3	.	CAIASGGPGSYNEQFF	TGTGCCATCGCCTCGGGGGGACCGGGCTCCTACAATGAGCAGTTCTTC
TRBJ2-7	TRBD1	TRBV27	.	CASSSAPPGTVISYEQYF	TGTGCCAGCAGTTCGGCCCCTCCCGGGACAGTGATCTCCTACGAGCAGTACTTC
TRBJ1-5	TRBD1	TRBV24-1	.	CATSDPGQDLSNQPQHF	TGTGCCACCAGTGACCCGGGACAGGACCTTAGCAATCAGCCCCAGCATTTT
TRBJ2-3	.	TRBV12-3/TRBV12-4	.	CASSNRVEQYF	TGTGCCAGCAGTAACCGGGTCGAGCAGTATTTT
TRBJ2-7	.	TRBV24-1	.	CATSGSQGGYEQYF	TGTGCCACCAGTGGATCTCAGGGTGGATACGAGCAGTACTTC
TRBJ1-5	TRBD1	TRBV19	once	CASSFMPRNPDRGLSQPQHF	TGTGCCAGTAGTTTCATGCCCCGTAACCCCGACAGGGGGCTTAGTCAGCCCCAGCATTTT
TRBJ1-2	.	TRBV12-1	.	CASSWEFIRGYTF	TGTGCCAGCAGCTGGGAGTTCATTAGAGGCTACACCTTC
TRBJ2-7	TRBD2	TRBV27	once	CASSRDYPQGDYEQYF	TGTGCCAGCAGTCGGGACTACCCCCAAGGGGATTACGAGCAGTACTTC
TRBJ2-3	TRBD2	TRBV11-3	.	CASSLGYGLGDTQYF	TGTGCCAGCAGCTTAGGATACGGACTAGGAGATACGCAGTATTTT
TRBJ1-2	.	TRBV19	.	CASSIPTTGTNGYTF	TGTGCCAGTAGTATCCCCACTACAGGGACCAATGGCTACACCTTC
TRBJ2-7	TRBD1	TRBV7-9	few	CASSLRTGYSYEQYF	TGTGCCAGCAGCTTACGGACAGGGTATTCCTACGAGCAGTACTTC
TRBJ2-3	.	TRBV5-1	once	CASQLRQGTDTQYF	TGCGCCAGCCAATTGCGACAGGGCACAGATACGCAGTATTTT
TRBJ2-7	.	TRBV14	.	CASSRRMDSLYEQYF	TGTGCCAGCAGCCGACGCATGGACAGCCTTTACGAGCAGTACTTC
TRBJ2-5	.	TRBV5-5	.	CASSLAGGETQYF	TGTGCCAGCAGCTTGGCCGGCGGGGAGACCCAGTACTTC
TRBJ2-5	.	TRBV18	.	CASSPSSETQYF	TGTGCCAGCTCACCCAGTTCCGAGACCCAGTACTTC
TRBJ2-2	.	TRBV6-5	.	CATTGNTGELFF	TGTGCCACCACAGGGAACACCGGGGAGCTGTTTTTT
TRBJ2-1	TRBD2	TRBV28	.	CASSISGANNEQFF	TGTGCCAGCAGTATTAGCGGGGCAAACAATGAGCAGTTCTTC
TRBJ2-5	.	TRBV5-1	.	CASSLTQETQYF	TGCGCCAGCAGCTTGACTCAAGAGACCCAGTACTTC
TRBJ2-1	.	TRBV7-9	.	CASSTRTDNEQFF	TGTGCCAGCAGCACACGGACAGACAATGAGCAGTTCTTC
TRBJ2-3	.	TRBV27	.	CASSFRDTDTQYF	TGTGCCAGCAGTTTCAGGGACACAGATACGCAGTATTTT
TRBJ1-6	TRBD1	TRBV7-8	.	CASSHGQGYNSPLHF	TGTGCCAGCAGCCATGGACAGGGGTATAATTCACCCCTCCACTTT
TRBJ1-1	.	TRBV24-1	.	CATSDFTNTEAFF	TGTGCCACCAGTGATTTTACAAACACTGAAGCTTTCTTT
TRBJ1-5	TRBD1	TRBV4-1	.	CASSQGGDRFDSNQPQHF	TGCGCCAGCAGCCAAGGAGGGGACAGGTTCGATAGCAATCAGCCCCAGCATTTT
TRBJ2-7	TRBD1	TRBV9	.	CASSVFGKGGYYEQYF	TGTGCCAGCAGCGTTTTCGGGAAAGGGGGCTACTACGAGCAGTACTTC
TRBJ1-4	.	TRBV9	once	CASSPRTATNEKLFF	TGTGCCAGCAGCCCCCGGACAGCAACTAATGAAAAACTGTTTTTT
TRBJ1-5	TRBD1	TRBV28	.	CASSLPGQGERPQHF	TGTGCCAGCAGTTTGCCGGGACAGGGCGAACGGCCCCAGCATTTT
TRBJ1-1	.	TRBV19	.	CASSMAPGKTEAFF	TGTGCCAGTAGTATGGCCCCAGGGAAGACTGAAGCTTTCTTT
TRBJ1-5	.	TRBV28	.	CASSPGQGSNQPQHF	TGTGCCAGCAGCCCCGGGCAGGGGAGCAATCAGCCCCAGCATTTT
TRBJ1-6	.	TRBV12-5	.	CASGLPDSPLHF	TGTGCTAGTGGTTTACCGGATTCACCCCTCCACTTT
TRBJ2-7	TRBD2	TRBV7-6	.	CASSGRLAGGPYEQYF	TGTGCCAGCAGCGGGCGACTAGCGGGGGGGCCCTACGAGCAGTACTTC
TRBJ2-5	TRBD2	TRBV6-5	.	CASRTSGETQYF	TGTGCCAGTCGGACTAGCGGGGAGACCCAGTACTTC
TRBJ2-7	TRBD1	TRBV4-1	.	CASSQDVDRAGEQYF	TGCGCCAGCAGCCAAGACGTGGACAGGGCTGGCGAGCAGTACTTC
TRBJ1-5	.	TRBV27	.	CASSLRGPNQPQHF	TGTGCCAGCAGTTTAAGGGGCCCGAATCAGCCCCAGCATTTT
TRBJ1-1	.	TRBV30	.	CAWTPTENTEAFF	TGTGCCTGGACCCCGACTGAGAACACTGAAGCTTTCTTT
TRBJ1-6	.	TRBV9	.	CASSVERGDGGPNNSPLHF	TGTGCCAGCAGCGTAGAACGAGGCGACGGGGGGCCCAATAATTCACCCCTCCACTTT
TRBJ2-2	TRBD2	TRBV11-2	few	CASSLALAGANTGELFF	TGTGCCAGCAGCTTAGCCCTAGCGGGAGCGAACACCGGGGAGCTGTTTTTT
TRBJ1-1	TRBD1	TRBV9	.	CASSGRQGGMNTEAFF	TGTGCCAGCAGCGGCAGACAGGGGGGGATGAACACTGAAGCTTTCTTT
TRBJ1-5	.	TRBV30	.	CAWSASTFQPQHF	TGTGCCTGGAGCGCTTCAACTTTCCAGCCCCAGCATTTT
TRBJ2-1	TRBD2	TRBV5-6	.	CASSSSGRYNEQFF	TGTGCCAGCAGCTCTAGCGGCAGATACAATGAGCAGTTCTTC
TRBJ2-6	.	TRBV19	.	CASSMGGTGANVLTF	TGTGCCAGTAGTATGGGGGGAACTGGGGCCAACGTCCTGACTTTC
TRBJ2-3	.	TRBV2	.	CASTGSVGGGTQYF	TGTGCCAGCACCGGGAGCGTGGGGGGAGGTACGCAGTATTTT
TRBJ2-1	.	TRBV5-7	once	CASSLGVRCGAYNEQFF	TGTGCCAGCAGCCTCGGGGTCCGTTGTGGAGCCTACAATGAGCAGTTCTTC
TRBJ2-2	.	TRBV7-3	.	CASSSSRDFTGELFF	TGTGCCAGCAGCTCGTCCCGGGACTTTACCGGGGAGCTGTTTTTT
TRBJ1-4	.	TRBV7-9	.	CASSTGQRNEKLFF	TGTGCCAGCAGCACCGGACAGCGTAATGAAAAACTGTTTTTT
TRBJ1-2	TRBD1	TRBV7-8	.	CASSLATGVVSYTF	TGTGCCAGCAGCTTAGCAACAGGGGTTGTAAGCTACACCTTC
TRBJ2-7	TRBD2	TRBV7-8	.	CASRQRGSSYEQYF	TGTGCCAGCAGACAGCGGGGGAGCTCCTACGAGCAGTACTTC
TRBJ2-5	.	TRBV28	once	CASVQGGKETQYF	TGTGCCAGTGTACAGGGTGGCAAAGAGACCCAGTACTTC